The entry below describes one T cell receptor beta chain. This sample stems from a study of T cells expressing NK-cell markers. The wider study: The study sequenced eight donors, seven HCMV-seropositive and one seronegative.

What made the TCR beta cDNA was 5'RACE template switching with UMIs. After re-calling the 5' RACE reads, TCRdb lists one entry per CDR3 protein, DNA absent. The sample has some 16,000 distinct CDR3 sequences. The CDR3 is 13 amino acids. CDR1 SEHNR and CDR2 FQNEAQ come from the germline V gene (reference sequence). The material sequenced was blood T cells: a sorted CD56 or NKG2C T cell subset, CD4+ or CD8+ T cells, or bulk PBMC T cells (not recorded which). The gene calls are TRBV7-9 and TRBJ2-1; TCRdb returns TRBD2, unconfirmable since there is no DNA. The source of this sequence is a man aged 18-70 years in good health. CDR3 sequence reads: CASSTGRNNEQFF.